The 8 T cell receptor beta chains given below trace back to one sample, sequenced in a study of cytomegalovirus exposure and HLA in healthy donors. Both 60 Vbeta primers and 13 Jbeta primers went into the PCR. TCRdb keeps only in-frame clones here, not all; method: immunoSEQ multiplex PCR. This repertoire comprises tens of thousands of clones; its ten largest clones make up approximately 0.63%. The specimen was PBMCs. The receptors shown here come from a middle-aged man in good health and CMV-seronegative.

V and J are TRBV5-1 and TRBJ1-1; D ambiguous. Trimming shortened V by 0 bases and J by 11 bases, and 11 bases separated the two germline ends. The CDR3 consists of 12 residues. Germline lookup yields CDR1 SGHRS and CDR2 YFSETQ. The CDR3 bases are TGCGCCAGCAGCTTGGAAGCGTCTAGGGCTTTCTTT. This translates into CASSLEASRAFF.

The chain carries TRBV11-2 and TRBJ1-1; 7 positions match TRBD1. CDR1 is SGHAT, CDR2 FQNNGV, per germline. Trimming took 4 bases from V and 0 from J; bases not matched to a gene: 2. The CDR3 is 14 residues long. This CDR3 reads CASSWGQMNTEAFF. CDR3 sequence (DNA): TGTGCCAGCAGCTGGGGACAGATGAACACTGAAGCTTTCTTT.

This chain connects TRBV28 to TRBJ1-4; 9 bases align to TRBD1. The CDR3 sequence is 15 residues long. With 7 bases clipped from V and 4 bases from J, the junction kept 7 bases outside the gene matches. Germline loops: CDR1 MDHEN, CDR2 SYDVKM. The CDR3 loop is CASNLGTGINEKLFF. The DNA for the CDR3 is TGTGCCAGCAACCTCGGGACAGGGATTAATGAAAAACTGTTTTTT.

The chain uses TRBV27 and TRBJ1-5; maybe TRBD1 (5 bases). CDR1 is MNHEY, CDR2 SMNVEV, per germline (reference sequence). Deletions cut 4 bases from V and 1 base from J, with 11 bases between. The CDR3 runs to 15 residues. The CDR3 reads CASSSTGTSNQPQHF. The CDR3 DNA is TGTGCCAGCAGTTCTACAGGTACCAGCAATCAGCCCCAGCATTTT.

On this clone: At one end the junction does not follow the germline gene, possibly because of a read error. The chain joins TRBV7-7 to TRBJ2-3; 9 bases are shared with TRBD2. The CDR3 contains 14 residues. Germline V gene data show CDR1 as SSHAT and CDR2 as FNYEAQ (reference sequence). The CDR3 DNA is TGTGCTAGCAGCAGGACTAGCGGCACAGATACGCAGTATTTT. This gives the protein CASSRTSGTDTQYF.

The chain uses TRBV4-2 and TRBJ1-3; 7 bases align to TRBD1. This CDR3 is built from 15 residues. CDR1 and CDR2 from the germline V gene are LGHNA and YNFKEQ. The J segment lost 0 bases and the V segment lost 8 bases, leaving 7 bases of the junction unmatched. The CDR3 here is CASRTGATSGNTIYF. CDR3 DNA sequence: TGTGCCAGCCGTACAGGGGCGACCTCTGGAAACACCATATATTTT.

The gene calls are TRBV6-5 and TRBJ1-4, with D unresolved. CDR3 length equals 16 residues. Trimming pared 0 bases from V and 6 bases from J, leaving 14 bases between. Germline CDR1 reads MNHEY; CDR2 reads SVGAGI. The CDR3 DNA reads TGTGCCAGCAGTTACTCTTCGGGGATAAAGGATGAAAAACTGTTTTTT. It codes for CASSYSSGIKDEKLFF.

The J gene is TRBJ1-3, the V gene TRBV11-2, with TRBD1 as a possible D gene (5 bases). Trimming removed 0 bases from V and 11 bases from J, with 14 bases in between. The germline gives CDR1 SGHAT, CDR2 FQNNGV. The CDR3 consists of 14 residues. DNA of the CDR3: TGTGCCAGCAGCTTAGATCCAGGGTTAAGCTCCATATATTTT. It translates to CASSLDPGLSSIYF.